This passage covers 16 T cell receptor beta chains from one sample sequenced in a study of shared clonotypes between healthy human individuals (TCRdb year 2020). Receptors were amplified or captured by the immunoSEQ multiplex PCR assay. In TCRdb, the immuneACCESS table is reduced to in-frame sequences with V and J assigned. These tables do not hold every clone; where another copy was compared, an unresolved V gene accounts for under half, and the others remain unexplained. The sample profile shows roughly 2.1 million clones; 90% to 95% of them were found once. The top ten clonotypes cover 1.5% to 2% of the sample. For the CD8 naive samples, CD45RO-negative cells were positively selected for CCR7, yielding a CD45RA+CCR7+ population from which TemRA cells were excluded. Sequenced material: naive CD8+ T cells from PBMCs. Taken with the paper, the label for cell subset or site translates to: CD45RA+CCR7+. The receptors stem from a man aged 18 to 29 in good health. Some clones in this sample may be carry-over from other donors' samples.

The chain has TRBV28 and TRBJ1-5; 9 nucleotides align to TRBD1. Germline values: CDR1 MDHEN, CDR2 SYDVKM. This CDR3 region has 15 residues. The V gene end was trimmed by 6 bases and the J gene end by 6 bases; junction bases not matched to a gene: 9. The CDR3 sequence is CASSLWTGVGQPQHF. CDR3 in DNA: TGTGCCAGCAGCCTTTGGACAGGGGTCGGTCAGCCCCAGCATTTT.

The chain joins TRBV11-2 to TRBJ2-7, with 7 bases matching TRBD2. After removal of 2 bases from V and 9 bases from J, the junction contained 7 bases not matched to a gene. The CDR3 sequence is 13 residues long. Germline V lookup: CDR1 SGHAT, CDR2 FQNNGV. The CDR3 here is CASSLLAASLQYF. CDR3 nucleotide sequence: TGTGCCAGCAGCTTACTAGCGGCAAGCCTGCAGTACTTC.

Remarks on this clone: The same CDR3 can be traced to other DNA sequences in this sample. The chain employs TRBV9 and TRBJ1-3; D unresolved. The CDR3 runs 13 residues. Germline V gene sequence: CDR1 SGDLS, CDR2 YYNGEE. V shed 1 base and J shed 0 bases, with 2 bases lying between them. The CDR3: CASSVSSGNTIYF. The CDR3 DNA reads as TGTGCCAGCAGCGTAAGCTCTGGAAACACCATATATTTT.

This rearrangement joins TRBV28 to TRBJ2-7; D ambiguous. Germline values: CDR1 MDHEN, CDR2 SYDVKM. The CDR3 is 13 amino acids. Trimming took 2 bases from V and 0 from J, leaving 5 bases between them. The CDR3 nucleotides are TGTGCCAGCAGTTTACCAGTCTCCTACGAGCAGTACTTC. Amino acid sequence: CASSLPVSYEQYF.

The rearrangement uses TRBV7-2 and TRBJ1-1; D gene unclear. The germline V gene has CDR1 SGHTA and CDR2 FQGNSA. The CDR3 has 16 amino acids. V was cut by 4 bases and J by 1 base, with 16 bases left in between. The DNA of the CDR3 is TGTGCCAGCAGCTCTCCACGAGGTCCGGCGAACACTGAAGCTTTCTTT. It encodes CASSSPRGPANTEAFF.

The chain employs TRBV19 and TRBJ1-4, with D uncertain. The CDR3 spans 14 residues. The germline V gene has CDR1 LNHDA and CDR2 SQIVND (reference sequence). Trimming shortened V by 6 bases and J by 4 bases, and 12 bases separated the two germline ends. The CDR3 nucleotides are TGTGCCAGTAGCCATTTATGGGGTAATGAAAAACTGTTTTTT. Protein sequence: CASSHLWGNEKLFF.

CDR3 in DNA: TGCGCCAGCAGTGAGTTCGTCCTCCGGGAGTACTATGGCTACACCTTC. Protein: CASSEFVLREYYGYTF. This chain uses TRBV10-2 with TRBJ1-2; no clear D gene. V lost 1 base to trimming and J lost 3 bases, with 15 bases between them. Germline values: CDR1 WSHSY, CDR2 SAAADI. The CDR3 length is 16 residues.

This sequence joins TRBV14 and TRBJ2-7; 12 positions agree with TRBD2. The V gene end was trimmed by 3 bases and the J gene end by 5 bases; junction bases not matched to a gene: 2. The CDR3 consists of 14 residues. Germline lookup yields CDR1 SGHDN and CDR2 FVKESK. The CDR3 reads CASSHWTSGNEQYF. CDR3 nucleotide sequence: TGTGCCAGCAGCCACTGGACTAGCGGGAACGAGCAGTACTTC.

Notes on this clone: Other DNA sequences in this specimen translate into the identical CDR3. The chain is built from TRBV27 and TRBJ2-7; 12 nucleotides agree with TRBD2. The germline CDR1 and CDR2 sequences are MNHEY and SMNVEV (reference sequence). V shed 5 bases, J shed 5 bases, and the junction held 7 bases outside the gene matches. This CDR3 region has 15 residues. In nucleotides, the CDR3 is TGTGCCAGCAGTCCCCTAGCGGGAGGGCCTCACGAGCAGTACTTC. It encodes CASSPLAGGPHEQYF.

CDR3 bases: TGTGCCAGCAGTTTAGCATTTCCAGGGTTTAATTCACCCCTCCACTTT. Translated, it gives CASSLAFPGFNSPLHF. V gene TRBV27 combines with J gene TRBJ1-6; tentatively, D is TRBD1 (5 bases). The V end was cut by 2 bases, the J end by 6 bases, with 14 bases between. The CDR3 is made up of 16 amino acids. Germline lookup yields CDR1 MNHEY and CDR2 SMNVEV (reference sequence).

This chain uses TRBV14 with TRBJ1-2; 8 bases align to TRBD1. Losses at the gene ends were 4 bases for V and 5 bases for J; bases not matched to a gene: 9. CDR3 length equals 15 residues. Germline V gene lookup returns CDR1 SGHDN and CDR2 FVKESK. CDR3 amino acids: CASSPRTGRLYGYTF. The CDR3 region has the DNA TGTGCCAGCAGCCCCCGGACAGGGAGGTTGTATGGCTACACCTTC. The variable domain in full, completed from reference TRBV14 and TRBJ1-2, reads EAGVTQFPSHSVIEKGQTVTLRCDPISGHDNLYWYRRVMGKEIKFLLHFVKESKQDESGMPNNRFLAERTGGTYSTLKVQPAELEDSGVYFCASSPRTGRLYGYTFGSGTRLTVV.

V usage is TRBV10-2 and J usage is TRBJ2-7; D possibly corresponds to TRBD2 (6 bases). Germline V gene lookup returns CDR1 WSHSY and CDR2 SAAADI. This CDR3 is built from 14 residues. Trimming cost V 10 bases and J 1 base, with 17 bases left between them. In DNA, the CDR3 is TGCGCCACTGGAGGGCAGGGTCTTTCCTACGAGCAGTACTTC. It translates to CATGGQGLSYEQYF.

This rearrangement joins TRBV27 to TRBJ2-7; 8 bases are shared with TRBD1. V lost 5 bases and J lost 5; bases outside the gene matches: 11. The CDR3 length is 15 residues. Germline values: CDR1 MNHEY, CDR2 SMNVEV (reference sequence). CDR3 amino acids: CASSPRQDRVNEQYF. The CDR3 DNA reads TGTGCCAGCAGTCCCCGCCAGGACAGGGTTAACGAGCAGTACTTC.

The chain combines TRBV28 with TRBJ2-3; perhaps TRBD1 as D (6 bases). The V gene's germline CDR1 is MDHEN and CDR2 SYDVKM. V gave up 7 bases and J gave up 0 bases, with 17 bases separating them. The CDR3 contains 16 residues. In DNA form, the CDR3 reads TGTGCCAGCACCCAAGGGGGTTTTCTGAGCACAGATACGCAGTATTTT. Translated: CASTQGGFLSTDTQYF.

As DNA, the CDR3 is TGTGCCACCCGAGGACTAGGAAGGGATGAGCAGTTCTTC. Protein sequence: CATRGLGRDEQFF. The V and J genes are TRBV28 and TRBJ2-1; TRBD2 aligns across 7 bases. The CDR3 totals 13 residues. The J segment lost 8 bases and the V segment lost 10 bases, leaving 11 bases of the junction unmatched. Germline CDR1 MDHEN, CDR2 SYDVKM.

This clone turned up a few times. This chain connects TRBV7-6 to TRBJ2-7, with TRBD2 identical over 12 bases. Germline V CDR1 and CDR2: SGHVS, FNYEAQ. The CDR3 runs to 15 residues. The junction had 3 bases not matched to a gene; V was cut back by 2 bases and J by 4 bases. The CDR3 protein is CASSLRTSGVYEQYF. DNA of the CDR3: TGTGCCAGCAGCTTAAGGACTAGCGGGGTGTACGAGCAGTACTTC.